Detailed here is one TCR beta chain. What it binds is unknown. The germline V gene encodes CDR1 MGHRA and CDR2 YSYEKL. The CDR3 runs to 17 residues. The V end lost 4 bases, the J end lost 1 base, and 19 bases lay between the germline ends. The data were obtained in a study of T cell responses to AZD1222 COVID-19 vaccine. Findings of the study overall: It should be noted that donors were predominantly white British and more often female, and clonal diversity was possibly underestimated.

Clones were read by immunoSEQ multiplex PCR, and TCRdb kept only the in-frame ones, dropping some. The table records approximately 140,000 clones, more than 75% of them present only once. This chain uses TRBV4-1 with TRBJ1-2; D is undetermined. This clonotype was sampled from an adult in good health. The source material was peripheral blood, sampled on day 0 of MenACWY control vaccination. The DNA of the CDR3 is TGCGCCAGCAGCCGAGTCGATGGAGGGATCGTTAACTATGGCTACACCTTC. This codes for CASSRVDGGIVNYGYTF.